This TCR beta chain was captured by sequencing in a study of T-cell memory formation after mild COVID-19. Study-wide background: Largely donor-specific TCR clusters were found.

This clonotype was seen at least ten times. Each CDR3 protein is one row after TCRdb ran MiXCR on the 5' RACE reads. Of fewer than 650,000 distinct CDR3 sequences detected, around 16% appear once; the ten largest clones hold roughly 8%. Trimming at V came to 0 bases and at J to 1 base, leaving 10 bases not matched to a gene. CDR1 is LGHNA, CDR2 YNFKEQ, per germline. The CDR3 consists of 18 residues. This TCR was sampled from an adult woman who had mild COVID-19 (a few samples of this study predate the infection). Cell type and time point are not known. This chain connects TRBV4-2 to TRBJ2-5; 8 nucleotides match TRBD2. Material: PBMCs or a T cell subset sorted from them (not recorded which). The DNA of the CDR3 is TGTGCCAGCAGCCAAGATAGCTCCGCGGGGGGCGCCCAAGAGACCCAGTACTTC. It is translated as CASSQDSSAGGAQETQYF.